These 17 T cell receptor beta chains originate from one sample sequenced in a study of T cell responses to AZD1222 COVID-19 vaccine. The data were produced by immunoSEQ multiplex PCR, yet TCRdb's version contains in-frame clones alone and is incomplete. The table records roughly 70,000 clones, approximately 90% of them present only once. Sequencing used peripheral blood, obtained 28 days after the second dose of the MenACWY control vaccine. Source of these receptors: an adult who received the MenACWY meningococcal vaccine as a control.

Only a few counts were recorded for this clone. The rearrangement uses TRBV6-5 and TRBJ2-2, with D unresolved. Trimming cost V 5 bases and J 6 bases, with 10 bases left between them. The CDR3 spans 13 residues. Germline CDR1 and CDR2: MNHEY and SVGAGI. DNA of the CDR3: TGTGCCAGCAGTCCAACCTGGGCCGGGGAGCTGTTTTTT. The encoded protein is CASSPTWAGELFF.

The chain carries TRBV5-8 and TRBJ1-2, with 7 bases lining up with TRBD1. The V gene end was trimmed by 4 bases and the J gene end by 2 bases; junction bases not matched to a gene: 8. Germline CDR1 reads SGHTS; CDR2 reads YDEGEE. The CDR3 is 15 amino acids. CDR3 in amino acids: CASSNRGGANYGYTF. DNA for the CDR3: TGTGCCAGCAGCAACAGGGGAGGTGCGAACTATGGCTACACCTTC.

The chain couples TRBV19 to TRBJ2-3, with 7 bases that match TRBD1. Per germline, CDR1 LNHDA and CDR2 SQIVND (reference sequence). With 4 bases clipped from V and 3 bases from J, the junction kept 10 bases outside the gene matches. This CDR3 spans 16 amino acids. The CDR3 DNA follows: TGTGCCAGTAGTAAAGACAGGGTAGGAGAGACAGATACGCAGTATTTT. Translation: CASSKDRVGETDTQYF.

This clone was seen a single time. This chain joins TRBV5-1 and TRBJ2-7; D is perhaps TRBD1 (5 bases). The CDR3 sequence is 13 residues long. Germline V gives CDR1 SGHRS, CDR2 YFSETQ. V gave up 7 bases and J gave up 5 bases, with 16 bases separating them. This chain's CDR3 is CASGKGPNNEQYF. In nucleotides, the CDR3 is TGCGCCAGCGGGAAGGGGCCAAATAACGAGCAGTACTTC.

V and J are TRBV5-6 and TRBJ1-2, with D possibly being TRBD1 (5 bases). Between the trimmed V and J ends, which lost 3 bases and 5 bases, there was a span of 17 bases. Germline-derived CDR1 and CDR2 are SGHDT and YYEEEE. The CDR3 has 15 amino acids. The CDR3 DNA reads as TGTGCCAGCAGCTCCCGACAGATATACTTATATGGCTACACCTTC. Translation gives CASSSRQIYLYGYTF.

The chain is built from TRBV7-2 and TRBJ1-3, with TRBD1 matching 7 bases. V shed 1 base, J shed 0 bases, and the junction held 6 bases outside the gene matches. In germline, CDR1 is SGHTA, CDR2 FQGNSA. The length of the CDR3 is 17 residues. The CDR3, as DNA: TGTGCCAGCAGCTTAGGACAGGGCGCTATCTCTGGAAACACCATATATTTT. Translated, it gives CASSLGQGAISGNTIYF.

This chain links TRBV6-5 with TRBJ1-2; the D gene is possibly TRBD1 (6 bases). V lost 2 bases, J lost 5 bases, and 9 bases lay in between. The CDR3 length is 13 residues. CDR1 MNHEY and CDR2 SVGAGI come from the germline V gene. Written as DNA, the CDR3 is TGTGCCAGCAGTTACAGGACAGAATATGGCTACACCTTC. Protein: CASSYRTEYGYTF.

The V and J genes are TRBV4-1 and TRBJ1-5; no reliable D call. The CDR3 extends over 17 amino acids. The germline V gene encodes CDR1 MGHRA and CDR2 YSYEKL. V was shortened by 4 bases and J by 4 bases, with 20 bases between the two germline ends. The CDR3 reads CASSLTPAHRLNQPQHF. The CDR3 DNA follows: TGCGCCAGCAGCCTCACCCCCGCGCACCGTTTAAATCAGCCCCAGCATTTT.

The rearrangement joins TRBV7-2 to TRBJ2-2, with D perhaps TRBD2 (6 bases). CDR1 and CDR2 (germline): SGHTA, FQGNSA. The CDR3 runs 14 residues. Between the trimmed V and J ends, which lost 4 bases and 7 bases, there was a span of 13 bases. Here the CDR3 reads CASSSFRTIGELFF. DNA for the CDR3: TGTGCCAGCAGCTCTTTCAGGACTATCGGGGAGCTGTTTTTT.

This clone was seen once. The CDR3, as DNA: TGTGCCAGCAGCCAAGAAACACTAGCGGACCTCAATGAGCAGTTCTTC. Amino acids: CASSQETLADLNEQFF. The rearrangement uses TRBV3-1 (or the pseudogene TRBV3-2) and TRBJ2-1; 8 bases are a match to TRBD2. Germline CDR1 reads LGHDT; CDR2 reads YNNKEL (reference sequence). The V and J ends lost 0 bases and 6 bases, in that order; junction bases with no gene match: 7. There are 16 residues in the CDR3.

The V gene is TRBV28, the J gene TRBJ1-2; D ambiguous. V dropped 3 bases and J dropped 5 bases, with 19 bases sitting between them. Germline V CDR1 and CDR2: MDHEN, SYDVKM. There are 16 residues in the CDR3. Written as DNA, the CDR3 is TGTGCCAGCAGTTTGCTTGATCGTCCTGGAAGGTATGGCTACACCTTC. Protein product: CASSLLDRPGRYGYTF.

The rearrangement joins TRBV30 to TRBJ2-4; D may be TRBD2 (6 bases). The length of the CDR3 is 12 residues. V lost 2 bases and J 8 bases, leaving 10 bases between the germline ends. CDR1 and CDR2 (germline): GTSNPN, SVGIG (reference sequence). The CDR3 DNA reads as TGTGCCTGGAGTACCAGGGAGGACATTCAGTACTTC. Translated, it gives CAWSTREDIQYF.

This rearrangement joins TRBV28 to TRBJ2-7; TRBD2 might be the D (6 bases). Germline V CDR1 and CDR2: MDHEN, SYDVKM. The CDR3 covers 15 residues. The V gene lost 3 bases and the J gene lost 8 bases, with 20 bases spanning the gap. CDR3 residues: CASSLAGNRDGKQYF. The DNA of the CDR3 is TGTGCCAGCAGTTTGGCGGGGAATCGAGATGGGAAGCAGTACTTC. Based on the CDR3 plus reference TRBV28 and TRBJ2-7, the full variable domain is DVKVTQSSRYLVKRTGEKVFLECVQDMDHENMFWYRQDPGLGLRLIYFSYDVKMKEKGDIPEGYSVSREKKERFSLILESASTNQTSMYLCASSLAGNRDGKQYFGPGTRLTVT.

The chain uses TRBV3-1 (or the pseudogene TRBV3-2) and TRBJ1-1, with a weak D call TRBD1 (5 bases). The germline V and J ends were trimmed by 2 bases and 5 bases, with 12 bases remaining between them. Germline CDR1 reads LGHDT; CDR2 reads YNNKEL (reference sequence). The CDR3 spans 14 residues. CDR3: CASSQWDLGTEAFF. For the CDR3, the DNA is TGTGCCAGCAGCCAATGGGACCTAGGGACTGAAGCTTTCTTT.

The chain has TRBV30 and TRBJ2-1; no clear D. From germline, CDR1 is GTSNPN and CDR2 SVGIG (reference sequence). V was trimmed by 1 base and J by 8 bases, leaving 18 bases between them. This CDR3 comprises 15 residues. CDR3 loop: CAWSGARLGSDEQFF. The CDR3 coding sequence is TGTGCCTGGAGTGGGGCTAGGTTAGGGTCAGATGAGCAGTTCTTC.

CDR3 DNA: TGCAGCGTCGTTCCGGGACAGACTGCCTACGAGCAGTACTTC. This sequence encodes CSVVPGQTAYEQYF. The chain uses TRBV29-1 and TRBJ2-7; TRBD1 agrees at 7 bases. J was trimmed by 2 bases and V by 6 bases; bases with no gene match: 10. From germline, CDR1 is SQVTM and CDR2 ANQGSEA. The CDR3 covers 14 residues.

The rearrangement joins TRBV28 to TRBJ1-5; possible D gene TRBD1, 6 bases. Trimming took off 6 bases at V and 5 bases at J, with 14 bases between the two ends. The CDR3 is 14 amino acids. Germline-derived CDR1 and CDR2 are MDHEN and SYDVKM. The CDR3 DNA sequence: TGTGCCAGCAGCCTACAGGGAATGGATCAGCCCCAGCATTTT. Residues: CASSLQGMDQPQHF.